One and the same sample provided the 21 T cell receptor beta chains below, sequenced in a study of cytomegalovirus exposure and HLA in healthy donors. Repertoires were generated with immunoSEQ multiplex PCR, while TCRdb's copy carries only in-frame clones and drops some. The table shows under 250,000 clones, with about 81% occurring only once. Sequencing was done on a sample of PBMCs. Every receptor here comes from a woman aged 30 to 39 in good health and CMV-seronegative.

This clone has a handful of counts. V is TRBV19 and J is TRBJ2-2, with D perhaps TRBD2 (6 bases). Deletions cut 6 bases from V and 6 bases from J, with 17 bases between. The CDR3 has 15 residues. From germline, CDR1 is LNHDA and CDR2 SQIVND (reference sequence). CDR3 coding DNA: TGTGCCAGTAGAGGAAAATCGAGGAGGGCCGGGGAGCTGTTTTTT. Amino acid sequence: CASRGKSRRAGELFF.

The chain combines TRBV10-3 with TRBJ1-5; D not resolved. This CDR3 comprises 12 residues. Between the trimmed V and J ends, which lost 3 bases and 5 bases, there was a span of 5 bases. Germline CDR1 reads ENHRY; CDR2 reads SYGVKD. In DNA form, the CDR3 reads TGTGCCATCAGTGACAGTTATCAGCCCCAGCATTTT. Its translation is CAISDSYQPQHF.

J is TRBJ1-2 and V is TRBV14; TRBD1 matches at 9 bases. Per germline, CDR1 SGHDN and CDR2 FVKESK. V lost 0 bases and J lost 5; bases outside the gene matches: 4. This CDR3 spans 15 amino acids. The CDR3 region is CASSQDPGQGYGYTF. Here the CDR3 DNA reads TGTGCCAGCAGCCAAGACCCGGGACAGGGATATGGCTACACCTTC.

The chain recombines TRBV1 with TRBJ2-4; the D call of TRBD2 is as the table states it, not checked on the DNA. TRBV1 is a pseudogene segment. CDR3 length equals 18 residues. CDR3 DNA sequence: TGCACCAGCAGCCAGATGGGGGGGGCAGTCCTAGCCAAAAACATTCAGTACTTC. This encodes CTSSQMGGAVLAKNIQYF.

This chain uses TRBV30 with TRBJ2-7, with D unresolved. The V gene's germline CDR1 is GTSNPN and CDR2 SVGIG (reference sequence). The CDR3 contains 11 residues. Deletions cut 2 bases from V and 4 bases from J, with 6 bases between. The CDR3 loop reads CAWSPRYEQYF. The CDR3 nucleotides read TGTGCCTGGAGTCCCAGGTACGAGCAGTACTTC.

V gene TRBV27 combines with J gene TRBJ2-2; D may be TRBD1 (6 bases). Germline lookup yields CDR1 MNHEY and CDR2 SMNVEV (reference sequence). CDR3 length: 15 residues. V dropped 3 bases and J dropped 7 bases, with 15 bases sitting between them. CDR3 nucleotides: TGTGCCAGCAGTTTTTCCCCGACAGGTATCGGGGAGCTGTTTTTT. Translated: CASSFSPTGIGELFF.

J is TRBJ2-3 and V is TRBV4-2; 9 bases agree with TRBD2. The J segment lost 6 bases and the V segment lost 2 bases, leaving 9 bases of the junction unmatched. There are 16 residues in the CDR3. Germline V gives CDR1 LGHNA, CDR2 YNFKEQ. CDR3 sequence reads: CASSQKVAGVGDTQYF. CDR3 bases: TGTGCCAGCAGCCAAAAGGTAGCGGGGGTGGGGGATACGCAGTATTTT.

V usage is TRBV28 and J usage is TRBJ1-2; D is possibly TRBD1 (5 bases). The CDR3 consists of 13 residues. Between the trimmed V and J ends, which lost 6 bases and 4 bases, there was a span of 12 bases. From germline, CDR1 is MDHEN and CDR2 SYDVKM. CDR3 in amino acids: CASSQTAGYGYTF. In DNA form, the CDR3 reads TGTGCCAGCAGCCAGACAGCGGGCTATGGCTACACCTTC.

The chain employs TRBV5-1 and TRBJ2-1; 11 nucleotides agree with TRBD2. V dropped 2 bases and J dropped 6; count of bases not matched to a gene: 4. CDR1 and CDR2 (germline): SGHRS, YFSETQ. The CDR3 is 15 amino acids. The CDR3 coding sequence is TGCGCCAGCAGCTTTACTAGCGGGAGTCCCAATGAGCAGTTCTTC. The encoded protein is CASSFTSGSPNEQFF.

The rearrangement joins TRBV21-1 to TRBJ1-4; the DNA was not compared with TRBD1, the D call given in the table. TRBV21-1 is labeled a pseudogene. The CDR3 has 16 amino acids. The CDR3 region is CASSKITGATNEKLFF. CDR3 DNA: TGTGCCAGCAGCAAAATCACAGGGGCTACTAATGAAAAACTGTTTTTT.

The rearrangement uses TRBV10-3 and TRBJ2-7; 8 nucleotides agree with TRBD1. With 3 bases clipped from V and 3 bases from J, the junction kept 7 bases outside the gene matches. The CDR3 is made up of 15 amino acids. Per the germline V gene, CDR1 is ENHRY and CDR2 is SYGVKD. This chain's CDR3 is CAISDPGTGNYEQYF. The CDR3 nucleotides read TGTGCCATCAGTGACCCAGGGACAGGAAACTACGAGCAGTACTTC.

This clone was detected only once. The rearrangement uses TRBV29-1 and TRBJ1-2; D ambiguous. Trimming shortened V by 4 bases and J by 0 bases, and 12 bases separated the two germline ends. This CDR3 contains 14 residues. Germline V gene data show CDR1 as SQVTM and CDR2 as ANQGSEA. CDR3 coding DNA: TGCAGCGTTGTTTGGCGGCAGTCTAACTATGGCTACACCTTC. Protein product: CSVVWRQSNYGYTF.

The rearrangement joins TRBV5-6 to TRBJ2-7, with 15 bases lining up with TRBD2. Germline values: CDR1 SGHDT, CDR2 YYEEEE. The CDR3 covers 18 residues. After removal of 1 base from V and 5 bases from J, the junction contained 10 bases not matched to a gene. The CDR3 region has the DNA TGTGCCAGCAGCTTGAAGCCCGGGACTAGCGGGAGGTGGCACGAGCAGTACTTC. Translation: CASSLKPGTSGRWHEQYF. Together with reference TRBV5-6 and TRBJ2-7, the CDR3 gives the full variable domain: DAGVTQSPTHLIKTRGQQVTLRCSPKSGHDTVSWYQQALGQGPQFIFQYYEEEERQRGNFPDRFSGHQFPNYSSELNVNALLLGDSALYLCASSLKPGTSGRWHEQYFGPGTRLTVT.

J is TRBJ2-7 and V is TRBV6-1, with 13 bases that match TRBD2. The CDR3 sequence is 15 residues long. V shed 5 bases, J shed 7 bases, and the junction held 8 bases outside the gene matches. Germline CDR1 is MNHNS and CDR2 is SASEGT. The CDR3 region is CASSQGLAGDQEQYF. The CDR3 DNA reads TGTGCCAGCAGTCAAGGACTAGCGGGAGATCAAGAGCAGTACTTC.

V usage is TRBV7-2 and J usage is TRBJ2-7; 11 bases map to TRBD2. V gave up 2 bases and J gave up 1 base; unmatched junction bases: 7. CDR1 and CDR2 from the germline V gene are SGHTA and FQGNSA. CDR3 size: 17 residues. Here the CDR3 reads CASSLYGLAGDSYEQYF. The DNA of the CDR3 is TGTGCCAGCAGCTTATACGGACTAGCGGGCGATTCCTACGAGCAGTACTTC.

The rearrangement links TRBV9 to TRBJ1-3; D gene uncertain. Trimming took off 3 bases at V and 0 bases at J, with 4 bases between the two ends. Germline V lookup: CDR1 SGDLS, CDR2 YYNGEE. The CDR3 contains 13 residues. DNA of the CDR3: TGTGCCAGCAGCGCCTTCTCTGGAAACACCATATATTTT. Residues: CASSAFSGNTIYF.

The rearrangement uses TRBV2 and TRBJ2-7, with TRBD2 as a possible D gene (6 bases). Trimming took off 1 base at V and 2 bases at J, with 9 bases between the two ends. Germline lookup yields CDR1 SNHLY and CDR2 FYNNEI. The CDR3 loop spans 14 amino acids. The CDR3 DNA is TGTGCCAGCAGTGAAGGGCGCGGGACCTACGAGCAGTACTTC. Its translation: CASSEGRGTYEQYF.

This sequence joins TRBV7-2 and TRBJ2-2; no reliable D call. Germline V gene sequence: CDR1 SGHTA, CDR2 FQGNSA. The CDR3 covers 13 residues. The ends were cut back, 1 base at V and 4 bases at J, with 4 bases in the middle. The CDR3 is CASSLDLTGELFF. The CDR3 region has the DNA TGTGCCAGCAGCTTAGATCTCACCGGGGAGCTGTTTTTT.

The genes are TRBV7-9 and TRBJ1-4; TRBD1 matches 9 bases. The CDR3 is made up of 13 amino acids. V dropped 7 bases and J dropped 6; count of bases not matched to a gene: 3. Per germline, CDR1 SEHNR and CDR2 FQNEAQ (reference sequence). For the CDR3, the DNA is TGTGCCAGCATGGGACAGGGTGATGAAAAACTGTTTTTT. Translation gives CASMGQGDEKLFF.

This chain links TRBV7-8 with TRBJ2-7; 9 nucleotides agree with TRBD2. CDR3 length equals 14 residues. Germline V gives CDR1 SGHVS, CDR2 FQNEAQ. J was trimmed by 2 bases and V by 5 bases; bases with no gene match: 4. CDR3 nucleotides: TGTGCCAGCAGCGAAGGACTAGCGACCTACGAGCAGTACTTC. It is translated as CASSEGLATYEQYF.

The chain links TRBV30 to TRBJ1-2, with TRBD1 identical over 9 bases. The CDR3 consists of 16 residues. CDR1 and CDR2 from the germline V gene are GTSNPN and SVGIG (reference sequence). The ends lost 3 bases at V and 2 bases at J; junction bases unmatched: 10. The CDR3 sequence is CAWSVGTGTRNYGYTF. The DNA for the CDR3 is TGTGCCTGGAGCGTTGGGACAGGGACTAGGAACTATGGCTACACCTTC.